This T cell receptor (beta chain) was profiled in a study of T-cell reconstitution after alpha-beta-depleted transplantation in children (TCRdb year 2016). Describing the broader study: Using TCR repertoire profiling, the study followed T-cell immune reconstitution in a quantitative way in children after TCRalphabeta/CD19-depleted allogeneic hematopoietic cell transplantation.

Taken with the paper, the label for treatment or condition translates to: allogeneic hematopoietic cell transplantation with graft depleted of TCRalphabeta T cells and CD19 B cells. Transplant recipients were children who received TCRalphabeta/CD19-depleted allogeneic hematopoietic cell grafts. V is trimmed back by 4 bases and J by 8 bases, and the junction contains 11 bases that no gene match accounts for. Inclusive of the bounding cysteine and phenylalanine, the CDR3 is 17 residues long. Only CDR3 DNA remains: 51 bases, in frame from the first base. The germline V gene provides CDR1 SGHRS and CDR2 YFSETQ. The investigation overall reported the following: The high TCRbeta diversity at day 60 in some patients was ascribed to recipient T cells and intrathymic progenitors that had survived conditioning. Over the following months the frequencies of hyperexpanded clones went down, and after one year T-cell counts and TCRbeta diversity were mostly credited to newly produced T cells. The apparently early alphabetaT-cell count recovery about two months after transplant was reportedly dependent on only several hundred rapidly expanded clones derived from non-depleted graft cells.

Libraries were made using PCR. The run used an Illumina HiSeq 2500. TCR library preparation used molecular barcoding, with unique molecular identifiers applied to normalize quantification of the TCRbeta repertoire. TCRdb ran its own pipeline on the public reads, namely fastp trimming at Q25 and MiXCR clone calling, and kept in-frame beta chains. Rows merge per CDR3 protein into single entries with the most common DNA and genes. For this sample the table gives fewer than 250,000 distinct CDR3 sequences, of which approximately 15% were detected only once. The ten largest clonotypes hold roughly two fifths of the sample. This clonotype was counted only a few times. Its binding antigen is unknown. No base quality values were provided; no much bigger clone lies one nucleotide off.

Here the sequenced sample was PBMCs, mostly from graft donor cells, taken 360 days after TCRalphabeta/CD19-depleted stem cell transplant. This TCR derives from a male patient aged 2-10 years who had a stem cell transplant for acute lymphoblastic leukemia, so the T cells may come from the graft donor. This chain is built from TRBV5-1 and TRBJ2-1, with 14 bases in between that match TRBD2. The CDR3 amino acid sequence is: CASSDPGLAGEVYEQFF. The base sequence is TGCGCCAGCAGCGACCCGGGACTAGCGGGGGAGGTGTATGAGCAGTTCTTC.